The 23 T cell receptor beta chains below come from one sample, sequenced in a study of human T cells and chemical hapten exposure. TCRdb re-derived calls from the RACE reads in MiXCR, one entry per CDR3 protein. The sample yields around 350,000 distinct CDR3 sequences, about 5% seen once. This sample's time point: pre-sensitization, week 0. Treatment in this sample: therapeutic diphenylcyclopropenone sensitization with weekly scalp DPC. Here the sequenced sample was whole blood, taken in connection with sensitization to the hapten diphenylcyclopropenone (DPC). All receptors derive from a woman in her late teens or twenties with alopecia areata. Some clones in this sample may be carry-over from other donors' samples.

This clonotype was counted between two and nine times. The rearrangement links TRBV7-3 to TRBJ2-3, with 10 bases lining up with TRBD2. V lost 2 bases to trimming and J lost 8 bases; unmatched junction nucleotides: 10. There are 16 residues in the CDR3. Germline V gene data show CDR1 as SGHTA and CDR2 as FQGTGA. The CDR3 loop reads CASSLGASGGAGTQYF. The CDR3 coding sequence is TGTGCCAGCAGCTTAGGCGCCAGCGGGGGGGCTGGTACGCAGTATTTT.

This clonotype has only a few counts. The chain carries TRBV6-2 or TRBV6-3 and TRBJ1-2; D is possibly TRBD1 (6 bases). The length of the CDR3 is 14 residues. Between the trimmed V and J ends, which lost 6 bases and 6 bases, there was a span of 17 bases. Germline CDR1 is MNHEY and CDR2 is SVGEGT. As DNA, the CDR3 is TGTGCCAGCAGCCAAAACAGGGAAGCAGATGGCTACACCTTC. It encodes CASSQNREADGYTF.

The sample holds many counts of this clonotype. CDR3 sequence reads: CASSRSPGHNEQFF. The CDR3 DNA sequence: TGTGCCAGCAGCCGATCTCCAGGGCACAATGAGCAGTTCTTC. The V and J genes are TRBV3-1 and TRBJ2-1; D may be TRBD1 (5 bases). From germline, CDR1 is LGHDT and CDR2 YNNKEL (reference sequence). The CDR3 is 14 residues long. V lost 4 bases and J 5 bases, leaving 12 bases between the germline ends.

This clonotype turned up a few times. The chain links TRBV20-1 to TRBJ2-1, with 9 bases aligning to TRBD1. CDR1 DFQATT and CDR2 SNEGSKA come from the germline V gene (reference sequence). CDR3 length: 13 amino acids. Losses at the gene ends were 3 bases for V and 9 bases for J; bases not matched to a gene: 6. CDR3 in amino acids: CSARGTGRPEQFF. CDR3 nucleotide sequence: TGCAGTGCTAGGGGGACAGGGAGGCCTGAGCAGTTCTTC.

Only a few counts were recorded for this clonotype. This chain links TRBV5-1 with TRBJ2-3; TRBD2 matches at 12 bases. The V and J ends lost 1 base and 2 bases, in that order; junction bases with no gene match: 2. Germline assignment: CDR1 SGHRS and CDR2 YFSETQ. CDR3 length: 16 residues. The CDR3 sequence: CASSLRLAGATDTQYF. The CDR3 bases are TGCGCCAGCAGCTTGAGACTAGCGGGGGCCACAGATACGCAGTATTTT.

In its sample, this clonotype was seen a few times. This CDR3 reads CAINPGLGDEQFF. CDR3 bases: TGTGCCATCAATCCGGGGCTTGGAGATGAGCAGTTCTTC. V is TRBV10-3 and J is TRBJ2-1; either TRBD1 or TRBD2 may supply D (5 bases each). CDR1 is ENHRY and CDR2 is SYGVKD in the germline V gene. V dropped 7 bases and J dropped 8 bases, with 15 bases sitting between them. The CDR3 contains 13 residues.

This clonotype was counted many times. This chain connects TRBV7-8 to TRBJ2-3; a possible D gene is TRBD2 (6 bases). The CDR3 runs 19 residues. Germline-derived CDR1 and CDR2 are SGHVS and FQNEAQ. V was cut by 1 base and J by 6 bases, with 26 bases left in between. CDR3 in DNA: TGTGCCAGCAGCTTAGATGGGGTTTGGGGGGAAAGGAGACAGGATACGCAGTATTTT. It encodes CASSLDGVWGERRQDTQYF.

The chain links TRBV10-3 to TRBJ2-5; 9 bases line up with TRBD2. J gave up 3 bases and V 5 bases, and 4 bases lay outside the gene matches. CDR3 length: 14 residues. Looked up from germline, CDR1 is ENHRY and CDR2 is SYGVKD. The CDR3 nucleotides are TGTGCCATCAGTCCCATAGCGGGGGAAGAGACCCAGTACTTC. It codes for CAISPIAGEETQYF.

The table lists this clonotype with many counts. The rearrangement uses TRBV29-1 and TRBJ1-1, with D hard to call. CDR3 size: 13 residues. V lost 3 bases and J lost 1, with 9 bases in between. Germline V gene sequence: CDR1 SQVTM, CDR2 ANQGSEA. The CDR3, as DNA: TGCAGCGTTGATTCTCTCGGGAACACTGAAGCTTTCTTT. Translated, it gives CSVDSLGNTEAFF.

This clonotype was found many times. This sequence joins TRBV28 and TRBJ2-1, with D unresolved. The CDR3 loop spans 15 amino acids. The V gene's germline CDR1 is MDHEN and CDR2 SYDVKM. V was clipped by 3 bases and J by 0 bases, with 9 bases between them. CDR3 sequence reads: CASSFSGSSYNEQFF. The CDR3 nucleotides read TGTGCCAGCAGTTTCTCCGGTAGCTCCTACAATGAGCAGTTCTTC.

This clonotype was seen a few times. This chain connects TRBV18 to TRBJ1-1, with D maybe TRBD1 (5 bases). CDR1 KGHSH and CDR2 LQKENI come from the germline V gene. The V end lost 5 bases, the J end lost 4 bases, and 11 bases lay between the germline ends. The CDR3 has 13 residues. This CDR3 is CASSGGESTEAFF. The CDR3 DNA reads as TGTGCCAGCTCAGGGGGGGAGAGCACTGAAGCTTTCTTT.

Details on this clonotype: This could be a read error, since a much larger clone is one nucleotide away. The CDR3 loop reads CASRSVDRGLQAQYF. CDR3 bases: TGTGCCAGCAGATCTGTCGACAGGGGTCTTCAAGCGCAGTATTTT. V is TRBV6-2 or TRBV6-3 and J is TRBJ2-3, with TRBD1 identical over 8 bases. The CDR3 is made up of 15 amino acids. CDR1 is MNHEY and CDR2 is SVGEGT in the germline V gene. V dropped 6 bases and J dropped 10; count of bases not matched to a gene: 15.

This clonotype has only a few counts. CDR3 residues: CASRPDRSGTNEKLFF. The CDR3 nucleotides read TGTGCCAGCAGACCTGACAGGAGCGGAACTAATGAAAAACTGTTTTTT. V gene TRBV28 combines with J gene TRBJ1-4; tentatively, D is TRBD1 (6 bases). V gave up 6 bases and J gave up 1 base, with 15 bases separating them. CDR1 and CDR2 (germline): MDHEN, SYDVKM. There are 16 residues in the CDR3.

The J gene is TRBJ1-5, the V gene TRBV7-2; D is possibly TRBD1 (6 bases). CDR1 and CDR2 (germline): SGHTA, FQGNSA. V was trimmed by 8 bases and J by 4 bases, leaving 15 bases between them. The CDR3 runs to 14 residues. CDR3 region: CASGPGQRNQPQHF. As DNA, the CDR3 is TGTGCCAGCGGACCGGGACAACGTAATCAGCCCCAGCATTTT. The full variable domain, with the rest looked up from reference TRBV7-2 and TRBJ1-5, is GAGVSQSPSNKVTEKGKDVELRCDPISGHTALYWYRQSLGQGLEFLIYFQGNSAPDKSGLPSDRFSAERTGGSVSTLTIQRTQQEDSAVYLCASGPGQRNQPQHFGDGTRLSIL.

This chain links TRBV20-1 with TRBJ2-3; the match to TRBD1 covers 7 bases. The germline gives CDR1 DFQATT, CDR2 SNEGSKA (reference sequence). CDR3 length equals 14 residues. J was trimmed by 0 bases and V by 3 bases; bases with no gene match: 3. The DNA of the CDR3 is TGCAGTGCTAGGAGGGGGCCTAGCACAGATACGCAGTATTTT. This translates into CSARRGPSTDTQYF.

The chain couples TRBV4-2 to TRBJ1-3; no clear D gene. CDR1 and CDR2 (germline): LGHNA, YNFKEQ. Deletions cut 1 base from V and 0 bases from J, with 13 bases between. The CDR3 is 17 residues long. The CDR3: CASSQGELLSSGNTIYF. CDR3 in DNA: TGTGCCAGCAGCCAAGGAGAGCTACTGAGCTCTGGAAACACCATATATTTT.

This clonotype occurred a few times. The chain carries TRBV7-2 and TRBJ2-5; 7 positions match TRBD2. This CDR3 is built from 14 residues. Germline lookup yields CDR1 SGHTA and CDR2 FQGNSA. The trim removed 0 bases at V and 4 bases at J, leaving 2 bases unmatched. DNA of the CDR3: TGTGCCAGCAGCTTAGCGACTAGCCTAGAGACCCAGTACTTC. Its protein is CASSLATSLETQYF.

The CDR3 DNA follows: TGTGCCACCAGTGATTTCGAGGGCTATGGCTACACCTTC. Translated: CATSDFEGYGYTF. This chain connects TRBV24-1 to TRBJ1-2; D is unresolved. Germline lookup yields CDR1 KGHDR and CDR2 SFDVKD. With 1 base removed from V and 4 bases from J, the gap between germline ends came to 6 bases. The length of the CDR3 is 13 residues.

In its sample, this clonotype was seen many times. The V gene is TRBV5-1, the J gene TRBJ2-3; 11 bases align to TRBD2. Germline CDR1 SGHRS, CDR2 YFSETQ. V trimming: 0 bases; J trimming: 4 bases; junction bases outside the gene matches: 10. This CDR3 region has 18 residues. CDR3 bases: TGCGCCAGCAGCTTGGAACTAGCGGGGGCCCCTTGGGCAGATACGCAGTATTTT. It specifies CASSLELAGAPWADTQYF.

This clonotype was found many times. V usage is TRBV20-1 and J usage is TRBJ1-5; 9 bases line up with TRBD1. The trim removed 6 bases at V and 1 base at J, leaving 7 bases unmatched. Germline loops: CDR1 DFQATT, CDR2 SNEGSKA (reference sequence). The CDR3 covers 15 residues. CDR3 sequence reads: CSAKDRGESNQPQHF. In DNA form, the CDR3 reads TGCAGTGCAAAGGACAGGGGAGAAAGCAATCAGCCCCAGCATTTT.

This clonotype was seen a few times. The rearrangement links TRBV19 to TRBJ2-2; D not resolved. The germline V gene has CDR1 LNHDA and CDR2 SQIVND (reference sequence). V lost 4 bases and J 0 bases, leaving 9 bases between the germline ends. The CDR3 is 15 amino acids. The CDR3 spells CASSRVETNTGELFF. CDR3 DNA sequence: TGTGCCAGTAGTAGGGTAGAAACGAACACCGGGGAGCTGTTTTTT.

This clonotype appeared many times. The CDR3 coding sequence is TGTGCCAGCAGTTCCCGAACAGGGGTAGCTTTCTTT. It is translated as CASSSRTGVAFF. V gene TRBV28 combines with J gene TRBJ1-1; 7 positions match TRBD1. CDR1 MDHEN and CDR2 SYDVKM come from the germline V gene. The CDR3 totals 12 residues. V was pared by 4 bases and J by 10 bases, with 6 bases of the junction left unmatched.

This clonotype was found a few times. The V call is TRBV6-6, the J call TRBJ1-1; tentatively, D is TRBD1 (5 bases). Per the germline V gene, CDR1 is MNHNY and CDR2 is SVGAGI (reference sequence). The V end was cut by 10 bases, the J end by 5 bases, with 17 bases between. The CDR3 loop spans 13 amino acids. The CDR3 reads CATTVGGGTEAFF. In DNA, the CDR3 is TGTGCCACTACGGTGGGGGGAGGGACTGAAGCTTTCTTT.